One T cell receptor beta chain is described in this entry. CD45RO-negative, CCR7-positively selected cells formed the naive CD8 fraction, excluding terminally differentiated effector memory CD45RA+ cells. The sample belongs to a study of shared clonotypes between healthy human individuals. Whole-study context: Each donor had three CD4 naive, three CD4 memory, two CD8 naive and one CD8 memory plate.

Profiling relied on immunoSEQ multiplex PCR, and the TCRdb table lists in-frame clones only, not all of them. The data show about 2 million clones, just under 95% seen once. The origin of this receptor is a man aged 18-30 years in good health. Sequenced: naive CD8+ T cells sorted from blood.

The CDR3 is CASSSPPQGSGYNSPLHF. CDR3 sequence (DNA): TGTGCCAGCAGCTCTCCCCCCCAGGGGTCGGGCTATAATTCACCCCTCCACTTT. The genes are TRBV5-4 and TRBJ1-6; D perhaps matches TRBD1 (6 bases). There are 18 residues in the CDR3. Germline loops: CDR1 SGHNT, CDR2 YYREEE (reference sequence). The V and J ends lost 3 bases and 3 bases respectively, with 19 bases between them.